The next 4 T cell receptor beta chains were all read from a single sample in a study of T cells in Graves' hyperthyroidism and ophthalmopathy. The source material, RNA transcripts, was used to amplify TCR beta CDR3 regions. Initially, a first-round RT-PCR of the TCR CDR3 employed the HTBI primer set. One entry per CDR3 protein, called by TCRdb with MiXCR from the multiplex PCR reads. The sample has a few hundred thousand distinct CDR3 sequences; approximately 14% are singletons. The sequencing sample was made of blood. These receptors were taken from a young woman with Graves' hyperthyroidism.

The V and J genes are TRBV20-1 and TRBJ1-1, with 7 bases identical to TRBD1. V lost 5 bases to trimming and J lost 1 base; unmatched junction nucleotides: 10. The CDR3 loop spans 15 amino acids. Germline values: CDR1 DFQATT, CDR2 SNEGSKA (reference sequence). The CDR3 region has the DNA TGCAGTGCTGGAGGACAGTCAGGGGGGAACACTGAAGCTTTCTTT. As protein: CSAGGQSGGNTEAFF.

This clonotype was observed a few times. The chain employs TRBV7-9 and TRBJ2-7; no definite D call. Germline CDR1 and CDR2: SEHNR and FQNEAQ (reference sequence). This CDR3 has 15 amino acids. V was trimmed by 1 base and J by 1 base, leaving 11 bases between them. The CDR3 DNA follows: TGTGCCAGCAGCTTAGTTGGTGGAAAGTCCTACGAGCAGTACTTC. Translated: CASSLVGGKSYEQYF.

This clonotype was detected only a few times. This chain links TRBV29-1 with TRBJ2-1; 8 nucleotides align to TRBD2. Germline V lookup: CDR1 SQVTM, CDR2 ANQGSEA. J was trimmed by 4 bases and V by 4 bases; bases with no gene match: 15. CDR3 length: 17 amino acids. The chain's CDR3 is CSVGVVPGLGFYNEQFF. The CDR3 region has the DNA TGCAGCGTTGGAGTTGTGCCGGGACTAGGGTTTTACAATGAGCAGTTCTTC.

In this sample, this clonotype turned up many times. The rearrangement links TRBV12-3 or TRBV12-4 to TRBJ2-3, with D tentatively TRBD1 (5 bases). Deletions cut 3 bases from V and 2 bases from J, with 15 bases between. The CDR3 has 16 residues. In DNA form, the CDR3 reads TGTGCCAGCAGTTTCCCCTTCAGACAGCACACAGATACGCAGTATTTT. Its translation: CASSFPFRQHTDTQYF.